A selection of T cell receptor beta chains follows, all from one sample in a study of blood T cell repertoires in COVID-19. Here immunoSEQ multiplex PCR was the method, and the copy in TCRdb shows in-frame clones only, minus some. The table lists about 140,000 clones, about three quarters of them singletons. The sequenced material came from peripheral blood. These receptors all stem from a man older than 75 with acute or convalescent COVID-19. Both conserved end residues are part of each CDR3. The D gene is left open where the match is weak. Clone size, where shown, is once, few, many, or a class for clones that have expanded.

V: TRBV29-1
J: TRBJ2-3
size: .
D: .
CDR3: CSVEGGSDTQYF
DNA: TGCAGCGTTGAAGGGGGCTCAGATACGCAGTATTTT

V: TRBV18
J: TRBJ2-3
size: .
D: TRBD2
CDR3: CASSPATSGGEFTDTQYF
DNA: TGTGCCAGCTCACCAGCGACTAGCGGGGGGGAATTCACAGATACGCAGTATTTT

V: TRBV7-2
J: TRBJ2-7
size: .
D: .
CDR3: CASSLVAEYEQYF
DNA: TGTGCCAGCAGCTTAGTAGCGGAATACGAGCAGTACTTC

V: TRBV9
J: TRBJ2-5
size: .
D: TRBD2
CDR3: CASSVAGRGGLLETQYF
DNA: TGTGCCAGCAGCGTAGCGGGGCGGGGGGGCCTACTGGAGACCCAGTACTTC

V: TRBV20-1
J: TRBJ2-3
size: .
D: .
CDR3: CSATIADTQYF
DNA: TGCAGTGCCACCATAGCAGATACGCAGTATTTT

V: TRBV6-2/TRBV6-3
J: TRBJ1-5
size: .
D: .
CDR3: CASSTGGGPQPQHF
DNA: TGTGCCAGCAGCACGGGTGGGGGCCCTCAGCCCCAGCATTTT

V: TRBV19
J: TRBJ1-5
size: .
D: TRBD1
CDR3: CASSEGQGLQPQHF
DNA: TGTGCCAGTAGTGAGGGACAGGGGCTTCAGCCCCAGCATTTT

V: TRBV3-1/TRBV3-2
J: TRBJ1-2
size: .
D: TRBD1
CDR3: CASSQLTGGYGYTF
DNA: TGTGCCAGCAGCCAACTTACAGGGGGCTATGGCTACACCTTC

V: TRBV7-2
J: TRBJ1-2
size: few
D: TRBD1
CDR3: CASSPRQGGANYGYTF
DNA: TGTGCCAGCAGCCCGCGGCAGGGGGGAGCCAACTATGGCTACACCTTC

V: TRBV19
J: TRBJ1-6
size: .
D: .
CDR3: CASSIERNSPLHF
DNA: TGTGCCAGTAGTATTGAGCGGAATTCACCCCTCCACTTT

V: TRBV2
J: TRBJ1-6
size: .
D: .
CDR3: CASRRTGLNSPLHF
DNA: TGTGCCAGCAGGCGGACGGGACTGAATTCACCCCTCCACTTT

V: TRBV19
J: TRBJ2-7
size: .
D: .
CDR3: CATRELGSSYEQYF
DNA: TGTGCCACAAGAGAACTAGGCAGCTCCTACGAGCAGTACTTC

V: TRBV11-2
J: TRBJ1-4
size: .
D: TRBD1
CDR3: CASSLDGTAYNEKLFF
DNA: TGTGCCAGCAGCTTAGATGGGACAGCCTATAATGAAAAACTGTTTTTT

V: TRBV19
J: TRBJ2-1
size: .
D: .
CDR3: CASSMSPGNEQFF
DNA: TGTGCCAGTAGCATGAGTCCCGGGAATGAGCAGTTCTTC

V: TRBV7-8
J: TRBJ2-3
size: .
D: .
CDR3: CASTQTGTTDTQYF
DNA: TGTGCCAGCACCCAGACAGGGACTACAGATACGCAGTATTTT

V: TRBV7-9
J: TRBJ2-3
size: .
D: TRBD2
CDR3: CASSWSGGPGDTQYF
DNA: TGTGCCAGCAGCTGGAGCGGGGGGCCGGGAGATACGCAGTATTTT

V: TRBV6-4
J: TRBJ2-1
size: .
D: .
CDR3: CASRGGDRDNEQFF
DNA: TGTGCCAGCAGGGGCGGGGACAGAGACAATGAGCAGTTCTTC

V: TRBV2
J: TRBJ1-1
size: .
D: .
CDR3: CASRWQGTNTEAFF
DNA: TGTGCCAGCAGGTGGCAGGGGACGAACACTGAAGCTTTCTTT

V: TRBV18
J: TRBJ2-7
size: .
D: TRBD1
CDR3: CASSQGTATLSYEQYF
DNA: TGTGCCAGCTCACAAGGGACAGCCACACTATCCTACGAGCAGTACTTC

V: TRBV7-2
J: TRBJ1-1
size: .
D: .
CDR3: CASSRNRNTEAFF
DNA: TGTGCCAGCAGCCGCAACAGGAACACTGAAGCTTTCTTT

V: TRBV3-1/TRBV3-2
J: TRBJ2-1
size: .
D: TRBD2
CDR3: CASSPSGGAREQFF
DNA: TGTGCCAGCAGCCCCAGCGGGGGGGCAAGGGAGCAGTTCTTC

V: TRBV7-2
J: TRBJ2-5
size: once
D: .
CDR3: CASSLQPGPETQYF
DNA: TGTGCCAGCAGCTTGCAACCAGGGCCGGAGACCCAGTACTTC

V: TRBV7-8
J: TRBJ1-2
size: .
D: .
CDR3: CASSLRTVYGYTF
DNA: TGTGCCAGCAGCTTACGTACGGTATATGGCTACACCTTC

V: TRBV29-1
J: TRBJ1-1
size: many
D: .
CDR3: CSAWTDNTEAFF
DNA: TGCAGCGCCTGGACAGACAACACTGAAGCTTTCTTT

V: TRBV9
J: TRBJ2-7
size: .
D: .
CDR3: CASSFTGTLTEQYF
DNA: TGTGCCAGCAGCTTCACCGGGACTCTCACCGAGCAGTACTTC

V: TRBV30
J: TRBJ2-1
size: once
D: .
CDR3: CAWSPDYNEQFF
DNA: TGTGCCTGGAGTCCAGATTACAATGAGCAGTTCTTC

V: TRBV7-9
J: TRBJ1-4
size: .
D: .
CDR3: CAARSATNEKLFF
DNA: TGTGCCGCACGGTCCGCAACTAATGAAAAACTGTTTTTT

V: TRBV19
J: TRBJ2-7
size: .
D: .
CDR3: CASSEYFSYEQYF
DNA: TGTGCCAGTAGCGAGTATTTCTCCTACGAGCAGTACTTC

V: TRBV24-1
J: TRBJ2-5
size: .
D: .
CDR3: CATSVAGYEETQYF
DNA: TGTGCCACCAGTGTAGCCGGGTATGAGGAGACCCAGTACTTC

V: TRBV2
J: TRBJ2-1
size: once
D: TRBD1
CDR3: CASSGTGGEQFF
DNA: TGTGCCAGCAGTGGGACAGGGGGCGAGCAGTTCTTC

V: TRBV28
J: TRBJ2-7
size: once
D: TRBD1
CDR3: CASKNTGVIFKQYF
DNA: TGTGCCAGCAAAAATACAGGGGTAATCTTCAAGCAGTACTTC

V: TRBV18
J: TRBJ2-1
size: .
D: TRBD1
CDR3: CASSPLPQGYEQFF
DNA: TGTGCCAGCTCACCACTACCACAGGGGTATGAGCAGTTCTTC

V: TRBV27
J: TRBJ2-7
size: .
D: .
CDR3: CASSTGNGEQYF
DNA: TGTGCCAGCAGCACAGGGAATGGGGAGCAGTACTTC

V: TRBV2
J: TRBJ2-2
size: .
D: TRBD1
CDR3: CASSRQGIGELFF
DNA: TGTGCCAGCAGCCGACAGGGAATCGGGGAGCTGTTTTTT

V: TRBV10-3
J: TRBJ2-7
size: few
D: .
CDR3: CAISDRLYEQYF
DNA: TGTGCCATCAGCGACAGACTCTACGAGCAGTACTTC

V: TRBV28
J: TRBJ2-3
size: few
D: TRBD2
CDR3: CASSPRGLALDTQYF
DNA: TGTGCCAGCAGCCCCAGGGGACTAGCGTTAGATACGCAGTATTTT

V: TRBV3-1/TRBV3-2
J: TRBJ2-1
size: .
D: .
CDR3: CASSQDCGQTYNEQFF
DNA: TGTGCCAGCAGCCAAGATTGCGGGCAGACATACAATGAGCAGTTCTTC

V: TRBV14
J: TRBJ2-7
size: few
D: .
CDR3: CASSQTAYEQYF
DNA: TGTGCCAGCAGCCAGACAGCCTACGAGCAGTACTTC

V: TRBV30
J: TRBJ2-2
size: .
D: TRBD2
CDR3: CAWSGSSGGRGGELFF
DNA: TGTGCCTGGAGTGGGAGCTCGGGAGGGCGGGGCGGGGAGCTGTTTTTT

V: TRBV30
J: TRBJ2-2
size: .
D: .
CDR3: CASPGTSDTGELFF
DNA: TGTGCCTCCCCCGGGACTTCTGACACCGGGGAGCTGTTTTTT

V: TRBV18
J: TRBJ2-2
size: .
D: .
CDR3: CASSQKPTRIASSGELFF
DNA: TGTGCCAGCTCACAGAAACCGACTCGAATCGCGTCCTCCGGGGAGCTGTTTTTT

V: TRBV5-1
J: TRBJ1-1
size: .
D: TRBD1
CDR3: CASSPLTGATTEAFF
DNA: TGCGCCAGCAGCCCATTGACAGGGGCGACCACTGAAGCTTTCTTT

V: TRBV2
J: TRBJ1-2
size: .
D: .
CDR3: CASSDQDSYGYTF
DNA: TGTGCCAGCAGTGATCAGGACAGCTATGGCTACACCTTC

V: TRBV5-4
J: TRBJ2-2
size: .
D: TRBD1
CDR3: CASSPRQGALTGELFF
DNA: TGTGCCAGCAGCCCACGACAGGGGGCCTTAACCGGGGAGCTGTTTTTT

V: TRBV7-9
J: TRBJ1-2
size: .
D: TRBD1
CDR3: CASSLMGQGTYGYTF
DNA: TGTGCCAGCAGCTTGATGGGACAGGGAACATATGGCTACACCTTC

V: TRBV6-1
J: TRBJ1-5
size: .
D: .
CDR3: CASSEQDSNQPQHF
DNA: TGTGCCAGCAGTGAACAGGATAGCAATCAGCCCCAGCATTTT

V: TRBV24-1
J: TRBJ1-2
size: .
D: .
CDR3: CATSGRGGYTF
DNA: TGTGCCACCAGTGGCCGAGGAGGCTACACCTTC

V: TRBV2
J: TRBJ1-3
size: .
D: TRBD1
CDR3: CASSEDRDSSGNTIYF
DNA: TGTGCCAGCAGTGAAGACCGGGACAGCTCTGGAAACACCATATATTTT

V: TRBV15
J: TRBJ1-2
size: many
D: .
CDR3: CATSRADSYGYTF
DNA: TGTGCCACCAGCAGAGCCGACAGCTATGGCTACACCTTC

V: TRBV7-3
J: TRBJ2-2
size: .
D: TRBD2
CDR3: CASSRTSGATGELFF
DNA: TGTGCCAGCAGCCGGACTAGCGGGGCCACCGGGGAGCTGTTTTTT

V: TRBV7-9
J: TRBJ2-2
size: .
D: .
CDR3: CASSAGTFNANTGELFF
DNA: TGTGCCAGCAGCGCCGGGACATTTAACGCGAACACCGGGGAGCTGTTTTTT

V: TRBV28
J: TRBJ1-5
size: .
D: .
CDR3: CASSFPRNQPQHF
DNA: TGTGCCAGCAGTTTTCCGAGAAATCAGCCCCAGCATTTT

V: TRBV7-8
J: TRBJ1-5
size: .
D: .
CDR3: CASSFFAGAENQPQHF
DNA: TGTGCCAGCAGCTTTTTTGCAGGGGCGGAAAATCAGCCCCAGCATTTT

V: TRBV27
J: TRBJ1-2
size: .
D: .
CDR3: CASSLFGGGYGYTF
DNA: TGTGCCAGCAGTTTATTTGGGGGCGGGTATGGCTACACCTTC

V: TRBV5-1
J: TRBJ2-5
size: .
D: TRBD2
CDR3: CASSLGVAGQETQYF
DNA: TGCGCCAGCAGCTTGGGGGTAGCGGGTCAAGAGACCCAGTACTTC